This TCR beta chain was captured in a study of blood T cell repertoires in COVID-19 (dated by TCRdb to the early 2020s). In the study overall: Samples covering the acute and convalescent phases of COVID-19 were provided by collaborators in the United States, Italy and Spain. The prospective study material was composed of cDNA or gDNA derived from T cells, B-cell-depleted T cells, or PBMCs. The samples were drawn from the first 160 participants of the ongoing ImmuneRACE study and from 950 to 1,500 subjects provided by 6 global collaborators. The dataset comprised deeply sampled blood TCRbeta repertoires from subjects exposed to, actively infected with, or recovered from COVID-19. Sample metadata almost always included a de-identified subject ID, COVID-19 status, age in years and sex. A freely available public database, intended as a resource for researchers studying the immune response to SARS-CoV-2, is where the repertoires were released. Where HLA class I and class II types were available, the types were taken from metadata supplied by the sample provider, not from assay-based typing.

TCRbeta CDR3 regions were amplified from genomic DNA using the immunoSEQ Assay, a bias-controlled multiplex PCR. Processing in the source paper ran as follows. The number of nucleated cells in each sample was estimated by amplification of reference gene primers within the assay. To quantify the absolute abundance of each unique TCRbeta CDR3 rearrangement, sequence reads were collapsed and filtered. For each sample, productive Simpson clonality was calculated by taking the square root of Simpson's diversity index across productive rearrangements. Held by TCRdb, this immuneACCESS table contains in-frame sequences only and omits some clones. Under half of the omission traces to an unresolved V gene where checked; the cause of the rest is unknown. That table gives V, J and clone size, and the DNA gave D and trimming. Within this sample are 250,000 to 350,000 clones, with roughly nine tenths of them counted one time only. The ten largest clonotypes hold less than 1% of the sample.

What the work shows at the level of the full study, not this receptor alone: The amount of clinical and demographic metadata varied by source and participant and was provided uncurated.

Samples from volunteer blood donors who had recovered from COVID-19 were contributed by a second Seattle source. Whole blood was collected in K2EDTA tubes by collaborating institutions according to the institutions' own protocols. For TCRbeta analysis, collaborators shipped samples as frozen whole blood, isolated PBMCs, or DNA extracted from either of those sample types. Based on the germline V gene, the CDR1 and CDR2 sequences are MNHEY and SVGAGI. The CDR3 measures 11 amino acids from cysteine to phenylalanine. The only DNA kept is the CDR3, 33 bases in frame from the first base. Trimming takes 6 bases from V and 3 bases from J, and the germline ends sit 6 bases apart. Only a few counts were recorded for this clone. Its antigen specificity is not known. Base quality data are lacking; no much larger clone is found one base away.

The chain was built from TRBV6-5 and TRBJ2-7, with the D segment identity uncertain. The TCR originated in a woman aged 40 to 50 who had recovered from COVID-19. Sequenced material: peripheral blood. The bases are TGTGCCAGCAGCGAGTACTACGAGCAGTACTTC. Its protein reads: CASSEYYEQYF.